This T cell receptor (beta chain) was identified during a study of blood T cell repertoires in COVID-19. About the study: From T cells, B-cell-depleted T cells, or PBMCs came the material, which was cDNA or gDNA.

Germline V gene lookup returns CDR1 SGHNT and CDR2 YENEEA. This CDR3 is built from 14 residues. V was cut by 8 bases and J by 5 bases, with 16 bases left in between. In the original processing: It was from reference gene primer amplification that nucleated cell counts were estimated. The assay was immunoSEQ multiplex PCR, and TCRdb's table has in-frame clones only and misses some. D and trimming were read from the DNA, whereas the V and J calls and clone size are those reported in that table. The data hold 220,000 or so clones, with around 83% observed a single time. Sequencing was carried out using PBMCs or T cells enriched from blood (not recorded which). This TCR was recovered from a woman aged 40 to 49 with acute COVID-19. This chain connects TRBV11-3 to TRBJ2-1; possibly TRBD1 for D (5 bases). In DNA, the CDR3 is TGTGCCAGCGGCCGGTCCGGACACAACAATGAGCAGTTCTTC. Amino acid sequence: CASGRSGHNNEQFF.